This T cell receptor beta chain was obtained from a study of blood T cell repertoires in COVID-19. In the study overall: Both acute and convalescent COVID-19 samples were obtained from the United States, Italy and Spain. T cells, B-cell-depleted T cells, or PBMCs provided the cDNA or gDNA that served as material.

Per the authors' pipeline: Amplified reference gene primers provided the basis for estimating nucleated cell counts. Clones were sequenced by immunoSEQ multiplex PCR, and TCRdb holds only the in-frame ones, with some missing. The D gene and trimming were derived from the DNA, and the V and J assignments and clone size from that table. There are 180,000 or so clones in the sample; less than 90% occur only once, and approximately 10% lies in the top ten. With V trimmed by 3 bases and J by 5 bases, 7 bases remained unmatched. The germline V gene encodes CDR1 SGHAT and CDR2 FQNNGV. The CDR3 is made up of 15 amino acids.

The clonotype originates from a woman aged 55-75 years with COVID-19, enrolled during active disease. The chain is built from TRBV11-2 and TRBJ1-1, with 9 bases that match TRBD1. Sequencing used peripheral blood. CDR3 sequence reads: CASSLSRTGETEAFF. CDR3 nucleotide sequence: TGTGCCAGCAGCTTGTCGAGGACAGGGGAGACTGAAGCTTTCTTT.